The entry below describes one T cell receptor beta chain. Antigen: not known. This entry is derived from a study of T cell repertoires in cytomegalovirus infection. Study results and limitations: Ex vivo responses were dominated by HLA-C-restricted CMV-specific TCR beta clonotypes.

TCRdb re-analysed the reads in MiXCR, keeping a single row per CDR3 protein. The repertoire holds hundreds of thousands of distinct CDR3 sequences, with about 30% as singletons. With 3 bases removed from V and 4 bases from J, the gap between germline ends came to 14 bases. Germline V gene sequence: CDR1 MGHRA, CDR2 YSYEKL. The CDR3 has 15 amino acids. J is TRBJ2-3 and V is TRBV4-1; D unresolved. This TCR was recovered from a human donor in good health (CMV status not recorded). Some clones in this sample may be carry-over from other donors' samples. The source was cultured PBMCs, collected from culture after CMV antigen stimulation. The CDR3 region is CASSHGPDRADTQYF. CDR3 nucleotides: TGCGCCAGCAGCCACGGACCCGACCGGGCAGATACGCAGTATTTT.